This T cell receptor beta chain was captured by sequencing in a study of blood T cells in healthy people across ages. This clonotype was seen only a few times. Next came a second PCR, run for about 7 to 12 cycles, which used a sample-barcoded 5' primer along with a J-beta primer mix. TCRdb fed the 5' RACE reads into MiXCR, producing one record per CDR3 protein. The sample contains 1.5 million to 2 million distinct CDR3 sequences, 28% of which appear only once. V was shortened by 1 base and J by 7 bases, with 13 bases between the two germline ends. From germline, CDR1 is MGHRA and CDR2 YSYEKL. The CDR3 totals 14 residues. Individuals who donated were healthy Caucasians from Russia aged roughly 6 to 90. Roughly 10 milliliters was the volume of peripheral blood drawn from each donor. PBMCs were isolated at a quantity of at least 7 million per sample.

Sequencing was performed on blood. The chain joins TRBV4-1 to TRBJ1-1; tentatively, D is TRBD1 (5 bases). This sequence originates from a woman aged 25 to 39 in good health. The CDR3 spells CASSQVGPLGEAFF. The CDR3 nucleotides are TGCGCCAGCAGCCAAGTGGGACCGCTCGGTGAAGCTTTCTTT.